Below are 27 T cell receptor beta chains sequenced from a single sample in a study of T cell changes during pregnancy in multiple sclerosis. Method: immunoSEQ multiplex PCR; TCRdb's copy keeps in-frame clones and lacks some. Of approximately 70,000 clones in the sample, around 90% are singletons; the top ten hold around 2%. Sequenced here: peripheral blood, sampled in the second trimester of pregnancy. The receptors originated from a female donor with multiple sclerosis, enrolled in a pregnancy study.

The J gene is TRBJ1-2, the V gene TRBV5-1; D remains ambiguous. Between the trimmed V and J ends, which lost 0 bases and 7 bases, there was a span of 13 bases. In germline, CDR1 is SGHRS, CDR2 YFSETQ. This CDR3 is 14 amino acids long. CDR3 nucleotides: TGCGCCAGCAGCTTGGACGGCCAGGTGGGTGGCTACACCTTC. Its protein is CASSLDGQVGGYTF.

The V and J genes are TRBV2 and TRBJ2-2, with TRBD2 matching 7 bases. This CDR3 has 14 residues. Trimming at V came to 10 bases and at J to 7 bases, leaving 12 bases not matched to a gene. Germline loops: CDR1 SNHLY, CDR2 FYNNEI. The CDR3 DNA follows: TGTGCCATCAACAAGCGTGGGGGGGGCGGGGAGCTGTTTTTT. Amino acids: CAINKRGGGGELFF.

The rearrangement links TRBV5-1 to TRBJ1-1; possibly TRBD1 for D (5 bases). This CDR3 has 13 amino acids. Trimming pared 6 bases from V and 4 bases from J, leaving 13 bases between. Germline CDR1 is SGHRS and CDR2 is YFSETQ. CDR3 sequence: CASTVGGTTEAFF. The DNA of the CDR3 is TGCGCCAGCACAGTGGGGGGGACCACTGAAGCTTTCTTT.

The V and J genes are TRBV16 and TRBJ2-1; D is uncertain. Germline CDR1 is KGHSY and CDR2 is FQNENV. Deletions cut 2 bases from V and 6 bases from J, with 11 bases between. This CDR3 has 14 amino acids. CDR3 DNA: TGTGCCAGCAGCCAACGTCCCAGGCGCAATGAGCAGTTCTTC. Its translation is CASSQRPRRNEQFF.

The chain recombines TRBV2 with TRBJ1-2; D is undetermined. V was shortened by 5 bases and J by 0 bases, with 13 bases between the two germline ends. Germline assignment: CDR1 SNHLY and CDR2 FYNNEI. CDR3 length: 15 residues. CDR3 in amino acids: CASSFGFTANYGYTF. As DNA, the CDR3 is TGTGCCAGCAGTTTCGGATTTACAGCTAACTATGGCTACACCTTC.

The chain uses TRBV19 and TRBJ1-1; tentatively, D is TRBD1 (6 bases). The CDR3 runs 15 residues. Trimming pared 5 bases from V and 2 bases from J, leaving 15 bases between. The V gene's germline CDR1 is LNHDA and CDR2 SQIVND (reference sequence). The CDR3 coding sequence is TGTGCCAGTAGTCCCCGACAGGACCTTAACACTGAAGCTTTCTTT. Its protein is CASSPRQDLNTEAFF.

There are a few counts of this clone. The chain recombines TRBV5-5 with TRBJ2-7; 8 nucleotides align to TRBD2. CDR3 length: 17 residues. Unmatched junction bases numbered 10, after V lost 0 bases and J lost 2 bases. Germline CDR1 SGHKS, CDR2 YYEKEE (reference sequence). CDR3 protein: CASSLAFRSGSAYEQYF. CDR3 nucleotides: TGTGCCAGCAGCTTGGCCTTCAGGAGCGGGAGCGCCTACGAGCAGTACTTC.

The rearrangement uses TRBV11-2 and TRBJ2-5; D may be TRBD2 (5 bases). This CDR3 is built from 12 residues. The V gene lost 1 base and the J gene lost 9 bases, with 9 bases spanning the gap. From germline, CDR1 is SGHAT and CDR2 FQNNGV. For the CDR3, the DNA is TGTGCCAGCAGCTTAGTTCTGGAGGCCCAGTACTTC. Translated, it gives CASSLVLEAQYF.

This rearrangement joins TRBV7-2 to TRBJ2-3, with 11 bases identical to TRBD2. Unmatched junction bases numbered 12, after V lost 2 bases and J lost 11 bases. Germline CDR1 SGHTA, CDR2 FQGNSA. The CDR3 extends over 16 amino acids. DNA for the CDR3: TGTGCCAGCAGCTTATCCCTACTAGCGGGGGTTCAAGGGCAGTATTTT. Protein product: CASSLSLLAGVQGQYF.

The V and J genes are TRBV27 and TRBJ2-4, with 7 positions matching TRBD2. This CDR3 is 17 amino acids long. J gave up 8 bases and V 5 bases, and 18 bases lay outside the gene matches. Germline loops: CDR1 MNHEY, CDR2 SMNVEV (reference sequence). DNA of the CDR3: TGTGCCAGCAGTCGAAAGCTTCCCGGGACTACCGGATACATTCAGTACTTC. The encoded protein is CASSRKLPGTTGYIQYF.

The V call is TRBV30, the J call TRBJ2-6; D unclear. In germline, CDR1 is GTSNPN, CDR2 SVGIG (reference sequence). The CDR3 totals 17 residues. Trimming cost V 3 bases and J 0 bases, with 15 bases left between them. The CDR3 DNA is TGTGCCTGGAGAATAGCCCTTACTGGCTCTGGGGCCAACGTCCTGACTTTC. Translated: CAWRIALTGSGANVLTF.

This chain links TRBV7-8 with TRBJ1-1; D is possibly TRBD1 (5 bases). The germline V gene encodes CDR1 SGHVS and CDR2 FQNEAQ. V was trimmed by 0 bases and J by 3 bases, leaving 11 bases between them. The CDR3 spans 15 residues. This CDR3 reads CASSLAGRADTEAFF. The DNA for the CDR3 is TGTGCCAGCAGCTTAGCTGGCAGGGCGGACACTGAAGCTTTCTTT.

The rearrangement joins TRBV25-1 to TRBJ2-1; maybe TRBD2 (6 bases). V lost 4 bases and J lost 4, with 14 bases in between. The CDR3 contains 15 residues. Germline V gene sequence: CDR1 MGHDK, CDR2 SYGVNS. The CDR3, as DNA: TGTGCCAGCAGTGCCCCGCGGGGCGGTTACAATGAGCAGTTCTTC. Protein: CASSAPRGGYNEQFF.

This chain joins TRBV7-8 and TRBJ2-3; no firm D call. Germline V gene lookup returns CDR1 SGHVS and CDR2 FQNEAQ. The CDR3 is 14 residues long. V dropped 5 bases and J dropped 2 bases, with 11 bases sitting between them. DNA of the CDR3: TGTGCCAGCAGCACTCGACTGATCACAGATACGCAGTATTTT. It yields the protein CASSTRLITDTQYF. Using reference TRBV7-8 and TRBJ2-3 for the parts outside the CDR3, the full variable domain is GAGVSQSPRYKVAKRGQDVALRCDPISGHVSLFWYQQALGQGPEFLTYFQNEAQLDKSGLPSDRFFAERPEGSVSTLKIQRTQQEDSAVYLCASSTRLITDTQYFGPGTRLTVL.

This chain uses TRBV9 with TRBJ2-1; 9 nucleotides match TRBD2. With V trimmed by 0 bases and J by 1 base, 5 bases remained unmatched. The CDR3 has 17 residues. CDR1 is SGDLS, CDR2 YYNGEE, per germline. The CDR3 region is CASSVEPSGRSYNEQFF. The CDR3 nucleotides are TGTGCCAGCAGCGTAGAGCCCAGCGGGAGGTCCTACAATGAGCAGTTCTTC.

Only one count was recorded for this clone. This rearrangement joins TRBV15 to TRBJ2-2, with 8 bases that match TRBD2. The V segment lost 5 bases and the J segment 0 bases; nucleotides outside the gene matches: 8. This CDR3 is 17 amino acids long. Germline CDR1 is LNHNV and CDR2 is YYDKDF (reference sequence). The DNA for the CDR3 is TGTGCCACCAGCCGAACTAGCGGACCCGCGAACACCGGGGAGCTGTTTTTT. Protein sequence: CATSRTSGPANTGELFF.

This sequence joins TRBV11-2 and TRBJ2-7, with D tentatively TRBD2 (5 bases). V lost 5 bases, J lost 4 bases, and 9 bases lay in between. The CDR3 runs to 12 residues. Germline V gene sequence: CDR1 SGHAT, CDR2 FQNNGV. This CDR3 is CASSGRGYEQYF. The CDR3 coding sequence is TGTGCCAGCAGCGGAAGAGGGTACGAGCAGTACTTC.

The rearrangement uses TRBV19 and TRBJ1-2; TRBD1 is a possible D gene (5 bases). The CDR3 totals 13 residues. Per germline, CDR1 LNHDA and CDR2 SQIVND (reference sequence). Trimming removed 4 bases from V and 3 bases from J, with 9 bases in between. DNA of the CDR3: TGTGCCAGTAGTAGGGTACAGGACTATGGCTACACCTTC. Protein sequence: CASSRVQDYGYTF.

The chain is built from TRBV27 and TRBJ2-3; D is ambiguous. V gave up 3 bases and J gave up 2 bases, with 9 bases separating them. Looked up from germline, CDR1 is MNHEY and CDR2 is SMNVEV (reference sequence). The CDR3 spans 14 residues. The CDR3 loop is CASSLVRSTDTQYF. The DNA for the CDR3 is TGTGCCAGCAGTTTGGTACGGTCCACAGATACGCAGTATTTT.

The V gene is TRBV7-3, the J gene TRBJ2-1; 8 bases align to TRBD2. The ends lost 4 bases at V and 2 bases at J; junction bases unmatched: 10. Germline-derived CDR1 and CDR2 are SGHTA and FQGTGA. The CDR3 extends over 17 amino acids. The CDR3 protein is CASSSSGGGSPYNEQFF. In nucleotides, the CDR3 is TGTGCCAGCAGCTCGAGCGGGGGTGGCTCTCCCTACAATGAGCAGTTCTTC. Full variable domain (outside the CDR3, taken from reference TRBV7-3 and TRBJ2-1): GAGVSQTPSNKVTEKGKYVELRCDPISGHTALYWYRQSLGQGPEFLIYFQGTGAADDSGLPNDRFFAVRPEGSVSTLKIQRTERGDSAVYLCASSSSGGGSPYNEQFFGPGTRLTVL.

This clone has a handful of counts. This chain joins TRBV5-6 and TRBJ1-2, with 10 bases lining up with TRBD1. Germline-derived CDR1 and CDR2 are SGHDT and YYEEEE. Germline trimming cut 4 bases from V and 4 bases from J; bases unmatched to any gene: 7. There are 15 residues in the CDR3. The CDR3 bases are TGTGCCAGCAGCCCGACAGGGGGCCTTGGCTATGGCTACACCTTC. It is translated as CASSPTGGLGYGYTF.

This chain links TRBV18 with TRBJ2-5; 10 bases fit TRBD2. CDR1 and CDR2 (germline): KGHSH, LQKENI. The junction had 10 bases not matched to a gene; V was cut back by 0 bases and J by 6 bases. This CDR3 is 17 amino acids long. CDR3 sequence reads: CASSPPGLAGESKTQYF. CDR3 sequence (DNA): TGTGCCAGCTCACCACCAGGGCTAGCGGGAGAGAGCAAGACCCAGTACTTC.

The chain has TRBV13 and TRBJ1-2, with a tentative D call TRBD1 (5 bases). Germline loops: CDR1 PRHDT, CDR2 FYEKMQ (reference sequence). V lost 0 bases and J 5 bases, leaving 16 bases between the germline ends. The CDR3 sequence is 16 residues long. Here the CDR3 DNA reads TGTGCCAGCAGCTTAGGGTGGGGCAGGGCTAGTTATGGCTACACCTTC. Translation gives CASSLGWGRASYGYTF.

The chain couples TRBV5-4 to TRBJ2-2; 10 bases match TRBD2. Trimming took 5 bases from V and 6 from J; bases not matched to a gene: 7. Germline V gene data show CDR1 as SGHNT and CDR2 as YYREEE (reference sequence). The CDR3 is made up of 15 amino acids. The chain's CDR3 is CASRRAGGRSGELFF. The CDR3 DNA sequence: TGTGCCAGCAGACGAGCGGGGGGGCGATCCGGGGAGCTGTTTTTT. Variable domain in full (rest from reference TRBV5-4 and TRBJ2-2): ETGVTQSPTHLIKTRGQQVTLRCSSQSGHNTVSWYQQALGQGPQFIFQYYREEENGRGNFPPRFSGLQFPNYSSELNVNALELDDSALYLCASRRAGGRSGELFFGEGSRLTVL.

CDR3 DNA sequence: TGTGCCAGTAGTCCTAGCGGGGTAAACACCGGGGAGCTGTTTTTT. The encoded protein is CASSPSGVNTGELFF. This chain joins TRBV19 and TRBJ2-2, with 9 bases aligning to TRBD2. The CDR3 loop spans 15 amino acids. The germline gives CDR1 LNHDA, CDR2 SQIVND (reference sequence). V trimming: 5 bases; J trimming: 2 bases; junction bases outside the gene matches: 3.

This chain uses TRBV7-3 with TRBJ2-3; TRBD1 is a possible D gene (5 bases). Trimming pared 5 bases from V and 2 bases from J, leaving 11 bases between. The CDR3 length is 14 residues. Germline assignment: CDR1 SGHTA and CDR2 FQGTGA. This CDR3 is CASSRSGPTDTQYF. The CDR3 DNA sequence: TGTGCCAGCAGCCGGTCAGGGCCCACAGATACGCAGTATTTT.

The chain links TRBV6-1 to TRBJ2-5; 12 bases line up with TRBD2. CDR1 and CDR2 (germline): MNHNS, SASEGT. V was clipped by 4 bases and J by 4 bases; unmatched bases: 7. The CDR3 runs to 16 residues. Written as DNA, the CDR3 is TGTGCCAGCAGTGCTTCCCTAGCGGGGGGGAGAGAGACCCAGTACTTC. Translated: CASSASLAGGRETQYF.